Below, 14 T cell receptor beta chains from the same sample are listed, as sequenced in a study of siplizumab effects on memory and regulatory T cells. Clones were sequenced by immunoSEQ multiplex PCR, and TCRdb holds only the in-frame ones, with some missing. The table records approximately 94,000 clones, about 91% of them present only once. The specimen was CD4+ T cells sorted from blood. These receptors were collected from a human donor in good health.

CDR3 bases: TGTGCCAGCAGAACGACAGGGAACAAATGGGCAACTAATGAAAAACTGTTTTTT. The encoded protein is CASRTTGNKWATNEKLFF. V usage is TRBV27 and J usage is TRBJ1-4; 7 bases align to TRBD1. Per the germline V gene, CDR1 is MNHEY and CDR2 is SMNVEV (reference sequence). The CDR3 loop spans 18 amino acids. J gave up 0 bases and V 6 bases, and 13 bases lay outside the gene matches.

The chain joins TRBV18 to TRBJ2-2, with D unresolved. Trimming took off 4 bases at V and 3 bases at J, with 9 bases between the two ends. Germline assignment: CDR1 KGHSH and CDR2 LQKENI. This CDR3 is 14 amino acids long. The CDR3 spells CASSRTADTGELFF. Written as DNA, the CDR3 is TGTGCCAGCTCACGAACGGCGGACACCGGGGAGCTGTTTTTT.

The V gene is TRBV6-1, the J gene TRBJ1-1; TRBD1 matches at 9 bases. Per germline, CDR1 MNHNS and CDR2 SASEGT. This CDR3 has 14 amino acids. The V segment lost 6 bases and the J segment 1 base; nucleotides outside the gene matches: 3. The CDR3: CASSKTGGNTEAFF. The CDR3 DNA reads as TGTGCCAGCAGCAAGACAGGGGGGAACACTGAAGCTTTCTTT.

The chain is built from TRBV19 and TRBJ1-1; TRBD1 matches at 7 bases. Unmatched junction bases numbered 6, after V lost 6 bases and J lost 2 bases. Looked up from germline, CDR1 is LNHDA and CDR2 is SQIVND (reference sequence). CDR3 length: 14 amino acids. This CDR3 reads CASRNTGANTEAFF. CDR3 in DNA: TGTGCCAGTAGGAACACAGGGGCTAACACTGAAGCTTTCTTT.

This chain joins TRBV6-5 and TRBJ1-5; D not certain. Trimming took 4 bases from V and 0 from J, leaving 13 bases between them. CDR3 length: 16 residues. Germline assignment: CDR1 MNHEY and CDR2 SVGAGI. CDR3 residues: CASSSPEVDSNQPQHF. As DNA, the CDR3 is TGTGCCAGCAGTTCCCCAGAGGTGGATAGCAATCAGCCCCAGCATTTT.

The chain carries TRBV5-1 and TRBJ2-2; 9 bases match TRBD2. The CDR3 length is 15 residues. V lost 2 bases, J lost 7 bases, and 6 bases stayed unmatched. Germline-derived CDR1 and CDR2 are SGHRS and YFSETQ. The CDR3: CASSFLAGLVGELFF. The CDR3 nucleotides read TGCGCCAGCAGCTTCCTAGCGGGGTTGGTCGGGGAGCTGTTTTTT.

The gene calls are TRBV7-9 and TRBJ2-5; D unresolved. Trimming cost V 2 bases and J 2 bases, with 9 bases left between them. Germline CDR1 reads SEHNR; CDR2 reads FQNEAQ (reference sequence). The CDR3 totals 14 residues. CDR3 in amino acids: CASSLMEQQETQYF. The CDR3 DNA is TGTGCCAGCAGCTTAATGGAACAGCAAGAGACCCAGTACTTC. Using reference TRBV7-9 and TRBJ2-5 for the parts outside the CDR3, the full variable domain is DTGVSQNPRHKITKRGQNVTFRCDPISEHNRLYWYRQTLGQGPEFLTYFQNEAQLEKSRLLSDRFSAERPKGSFSTLEIQRTEQGDSAMYLCASSLMEQQETQYFGPGTRLLVL.

The V gene is TRBV9, the J gene TRBJ2-3; D is uncertain. The length of the CDR3 is 15 residues. Trimming cost V 3 bases and J 2 bases, with 13 bases left between them. Germline CDR1 SGDLS, CDR2 YYNGEE. CDR3 nucleotides: TGTGCCAGCAGCGGAGTATTAGGAGCCACAGATACGCAGTATTTT. This gives the protein CASSGVLGATDTQYF.

This chain connects TRBV19 to TRBJ2-3, with D perhaps TRBD1 or TRBD2 (6 bases each). The CDR3 runs 17 residues. The germline V gene has CDR1 LNHDA and CDR2 SQIVND (reference sequence). V shed 3 bases and J shed 2 bases, with 18 bases lying between them. Here the CDR3 reads CASSILSTGAYTDTQYF. The CDR3, as DNA: TGTGCCAGTAGTATTCTTTCTACGGGGGCTTACACAGATACGCAGTATTTT. Full variable domain (missing parts from reference TRBV19 and TRBJ2-3): DGGITQSPKYLFRKEGQNVTLSCEQNLNHDAMYWYRQDPGQGLRLIYYSQIVNDFQKGDIAEGYSVSREKKESFPLTVTSAQKNPTAFYLCASSILSTGAYTDTQYFGPGTRLTVL.

This chain connects TRBV28 to TRBJ2-4; D perhaps matches TRBD2 (7 bases). The CDR3 contains 16 residues. In germline, CDR1 is MDHEN, CDR2 SYDVKM. V was cut by 0 bases and J by 0 bases, with 9 bases left in between. CDR3 protein: CASSLWRGLAKNIQYF. The CDR3 nucleotides read TGTGCCAGCAGTTTATGGCGGGGGCTAGCCAAAAACATTCAGTACTTC.

This chain uses TRBV4-3 with TRBJ1-1, with unresolved D. Trimming pared 4 bases from V and 5 bases from J, leaving 14 bases between. This CDR3 region has 14 residues. CDR1 is LGHNA, CDR2 YSLEER, per germline. CDR3 coding DNA: TGCGCCAGCAGCCCTGGGCGGTCGGCGACTGAAGCTTTCTTT. It yields the protein CASSPGRSATEAFF.

This clone is a singleton in its sample. The chain employs TRBV29-1 and TRBJ2-5; 8 nucleotides match TRBD1. This CDR3 spans 13 amino acids. Germline lookup yields CDR1 SQVTM and CDR2 ANQGSEA. V lost 5 bases, J lost 1 base, and 3 bases stayed unmatched. The CDR3 bases are TGCAGCGTTTCGACAGGGGCCCAAGAGACCCAGTACTTC. This translates into CSVSTGAQETQYF.

This chain uses TRBV11-3 with TRBJ2-7; D call uncertain. V shed 5 bases and J shed 7 bases, with 21 bases lying between them. The CDR3 totals 15 residues. Germline V gives CDR1 SGHNT, CDR2 YENEEA. The CDR3 region is CASSPTKVNLGEQYF. The CDR3 region has the DNA TGTGCCAGCAGCCCAACAAAGGTGAATTTGGGGGAGCAGTACTTC.

This chain joins TRBV7-2 and TRBJ2-5, with 7 bases lining up with TRBD2. Per the germline V gene, CDR1 is SGHTA and CDR2 is FQGNSA. V lost 5 bases and J lost 2; bases outside the gene matches: 8. The CDR3 covers 15 residues. This CDR3 reads CASSRQRGLQETQYF. CDR3 sequence (DNA): TGTGCCAGCAGCCGCCAGCGGGGTCTTCAAGAGACCCAGTACTTC.